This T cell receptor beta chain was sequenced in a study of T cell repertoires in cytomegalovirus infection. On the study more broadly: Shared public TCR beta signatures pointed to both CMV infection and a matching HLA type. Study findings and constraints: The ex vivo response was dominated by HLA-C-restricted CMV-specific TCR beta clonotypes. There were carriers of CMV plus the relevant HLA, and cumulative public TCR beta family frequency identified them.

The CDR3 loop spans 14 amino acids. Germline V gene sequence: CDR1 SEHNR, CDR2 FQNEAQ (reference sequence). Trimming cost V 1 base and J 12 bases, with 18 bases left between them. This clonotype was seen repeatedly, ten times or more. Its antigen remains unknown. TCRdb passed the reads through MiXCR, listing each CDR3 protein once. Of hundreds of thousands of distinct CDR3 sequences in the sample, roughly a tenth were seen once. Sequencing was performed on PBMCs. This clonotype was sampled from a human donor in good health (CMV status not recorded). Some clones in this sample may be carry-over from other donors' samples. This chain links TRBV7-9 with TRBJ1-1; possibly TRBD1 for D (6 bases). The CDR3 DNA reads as TGTGCCAGCAGCTTAGGCGGGGGGCTTCGGGAGACTTTCTTT. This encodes CASSLGGGLRETFF.